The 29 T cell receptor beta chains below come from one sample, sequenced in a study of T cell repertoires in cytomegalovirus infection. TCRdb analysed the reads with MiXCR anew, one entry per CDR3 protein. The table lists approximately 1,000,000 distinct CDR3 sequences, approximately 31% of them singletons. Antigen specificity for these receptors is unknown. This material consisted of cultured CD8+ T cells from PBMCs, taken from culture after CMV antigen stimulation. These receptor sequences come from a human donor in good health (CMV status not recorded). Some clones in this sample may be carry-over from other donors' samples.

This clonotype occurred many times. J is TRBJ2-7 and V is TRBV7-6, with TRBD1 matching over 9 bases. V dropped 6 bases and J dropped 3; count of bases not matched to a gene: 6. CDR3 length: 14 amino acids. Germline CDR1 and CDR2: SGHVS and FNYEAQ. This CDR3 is CASSYATGGYEQYF. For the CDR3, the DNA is TGTGCCAGCAGTTACGCGACAGGGGGCTACGAGCAGTACTTC.

CDR3 nucleotides: TGTGCCAGCAGCTTAGCGTGGCAGGGAGGGACCGCAGATACGCAGTATTTT. This translates into CASSLAWQGGTADTQYF. The chain combines TRBV7-9 with TRBJ2-3; 7 nucleotides agree with TRBD2. Germline assignment: CDR1 SEHNR and CDR2 FQNEAQ (reference sequence). The V segment lost 0 bases and the J segment 4 bases; nucleotides outside the gene matches: 10. CDR3 length: 17 residues.

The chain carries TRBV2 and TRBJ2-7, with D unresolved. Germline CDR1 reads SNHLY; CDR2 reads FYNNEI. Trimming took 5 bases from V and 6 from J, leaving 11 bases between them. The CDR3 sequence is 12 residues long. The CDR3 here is CASSSRWGEQYF. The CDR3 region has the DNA TGTGCCAGCAGTTCCCGATGGGGCGAGCAGTACTTC.

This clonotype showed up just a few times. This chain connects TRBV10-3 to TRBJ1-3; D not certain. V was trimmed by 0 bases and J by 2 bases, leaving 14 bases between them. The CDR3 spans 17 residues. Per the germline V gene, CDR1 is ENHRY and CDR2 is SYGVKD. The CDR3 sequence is CAISESMGFPPGNTIYF. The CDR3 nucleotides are TGTGCCATCAGTGAGTCGATGGGGTTTCCCCCTGGAAACACCATATATTTT.

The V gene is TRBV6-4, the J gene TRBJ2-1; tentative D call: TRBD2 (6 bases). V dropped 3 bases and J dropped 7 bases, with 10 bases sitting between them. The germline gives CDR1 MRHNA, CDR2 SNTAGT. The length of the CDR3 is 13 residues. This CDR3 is CASSDWGGNEQFF. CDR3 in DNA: TGTGCCAGCAGTGATTGGGGAGGTAATGAGCAGTTCTTC.

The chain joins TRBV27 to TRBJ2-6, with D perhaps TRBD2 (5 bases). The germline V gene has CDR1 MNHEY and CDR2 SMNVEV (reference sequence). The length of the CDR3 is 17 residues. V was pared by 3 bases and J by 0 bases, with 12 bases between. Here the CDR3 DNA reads TGTGCCAGCAGTTTTCACCTGGGGAGCTCTGGGGCCAACGTCCTGACTTTC. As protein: CASSFHLGSSGANVLTF.

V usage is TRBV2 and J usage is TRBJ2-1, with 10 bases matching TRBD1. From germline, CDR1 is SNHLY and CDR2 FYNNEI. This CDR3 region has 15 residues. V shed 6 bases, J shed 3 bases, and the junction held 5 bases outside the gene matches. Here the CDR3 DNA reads TGTGCCAGCAGGGGACAGGGGACGCGCTACAATGAGCAGTTCTTC. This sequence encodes CASRGQGTRYNEQFF.

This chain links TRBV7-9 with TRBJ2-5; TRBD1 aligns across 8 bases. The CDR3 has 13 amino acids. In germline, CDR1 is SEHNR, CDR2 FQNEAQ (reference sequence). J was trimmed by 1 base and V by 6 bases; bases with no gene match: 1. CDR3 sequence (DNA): TGTGCCAGCAGTCAGGGGGCCCAAGAGACCCAGTACTTC. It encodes CASSQGAQETQYF.

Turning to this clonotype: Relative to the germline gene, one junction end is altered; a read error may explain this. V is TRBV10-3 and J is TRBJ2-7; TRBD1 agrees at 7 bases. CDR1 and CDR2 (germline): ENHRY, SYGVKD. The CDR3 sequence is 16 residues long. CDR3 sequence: CAISKSGQDRTYEQYF. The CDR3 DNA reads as TGTGCCATCAGTAAGTCAGGACAGGACCGAACCTACGAGCAGTACTTC.

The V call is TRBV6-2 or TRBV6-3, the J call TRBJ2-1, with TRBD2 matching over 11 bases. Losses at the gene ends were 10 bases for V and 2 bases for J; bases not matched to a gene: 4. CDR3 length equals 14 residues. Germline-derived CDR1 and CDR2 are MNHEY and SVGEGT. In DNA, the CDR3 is TGTGCCATCACTAGCGGGGGTGCCTACAATGAGCAGTTCTTC. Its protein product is CAITSGGAYNEQFF.

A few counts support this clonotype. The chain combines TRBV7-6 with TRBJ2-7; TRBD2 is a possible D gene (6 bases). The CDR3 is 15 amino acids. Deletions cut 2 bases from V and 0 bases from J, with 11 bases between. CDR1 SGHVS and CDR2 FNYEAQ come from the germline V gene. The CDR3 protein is CASSLIDSGSYEQYF. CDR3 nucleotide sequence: TGTGCCAGCAGCTTAATTGATAGCGGCTCCTACGAGCAGTACTTC.

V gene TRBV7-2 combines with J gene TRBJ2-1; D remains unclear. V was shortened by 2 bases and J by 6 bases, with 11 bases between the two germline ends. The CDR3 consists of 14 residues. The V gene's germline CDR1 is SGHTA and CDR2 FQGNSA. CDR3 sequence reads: CASSLTSEANEQFF. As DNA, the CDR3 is TGTGCCAGCAGCTTAACATCCGAAGCCAATGAGCAGTTCTTC.

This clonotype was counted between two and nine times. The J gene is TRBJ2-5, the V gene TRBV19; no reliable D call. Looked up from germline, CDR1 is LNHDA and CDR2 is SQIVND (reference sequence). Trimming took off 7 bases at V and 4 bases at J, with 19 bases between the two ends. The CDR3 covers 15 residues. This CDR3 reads CASTPGSRRGETQYF. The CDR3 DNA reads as TGTGCCAGTACCCCCGGAAGCAGACGAGGAGAGACCCAGTACTTC.

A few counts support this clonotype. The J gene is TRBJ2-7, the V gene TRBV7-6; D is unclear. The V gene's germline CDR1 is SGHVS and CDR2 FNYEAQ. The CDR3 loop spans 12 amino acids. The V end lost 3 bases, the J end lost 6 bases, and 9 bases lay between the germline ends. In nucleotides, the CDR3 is TGTGCCAGCAGCTTTCAAATGGCCGAGCAGTACTTC. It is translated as CASSFQMAEQYF. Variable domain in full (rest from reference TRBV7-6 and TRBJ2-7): GAGVSQSPRYKVTKRGQDVALRCDPISGHVSLYWYRQALGQGPEFLTYFNYEAQQDKSGLPNDRFSAERPEGSISTLTIQRTEQRDSAMYRCASSFQMAEQYFGPGTRLTVT.

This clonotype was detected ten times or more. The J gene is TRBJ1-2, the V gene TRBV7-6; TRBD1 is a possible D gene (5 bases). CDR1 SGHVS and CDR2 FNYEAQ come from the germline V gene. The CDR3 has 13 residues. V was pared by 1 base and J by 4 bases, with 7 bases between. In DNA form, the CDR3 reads TGTGCCAGCAGCTTAGGGGACGTCTATGGCTACACCTTC. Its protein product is CASSLGDVYGYTF.

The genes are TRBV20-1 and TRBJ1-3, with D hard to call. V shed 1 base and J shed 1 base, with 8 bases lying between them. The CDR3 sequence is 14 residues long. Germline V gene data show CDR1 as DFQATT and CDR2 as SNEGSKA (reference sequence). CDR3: CSARVWSSGNTIYF. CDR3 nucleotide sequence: TGCAGTGCTAGAGTCTGGAGTTCTGGAAACACCATATATTTT.

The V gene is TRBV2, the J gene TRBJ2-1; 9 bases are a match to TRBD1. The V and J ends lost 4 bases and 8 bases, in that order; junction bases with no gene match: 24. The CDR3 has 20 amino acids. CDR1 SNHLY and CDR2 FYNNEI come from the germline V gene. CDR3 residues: CASSGVRDRVIPGPGDEQFF. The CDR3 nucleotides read TGTGCCAGCAGTGGCGTCCGGGACAGGGTAATCCCAGGGCCAGGGGATGAGCAGTTCTTC.

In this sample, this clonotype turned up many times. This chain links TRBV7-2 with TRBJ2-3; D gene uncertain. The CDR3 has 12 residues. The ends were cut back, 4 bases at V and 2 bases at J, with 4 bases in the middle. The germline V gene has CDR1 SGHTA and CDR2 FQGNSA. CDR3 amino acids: CASSSVTDTQYF. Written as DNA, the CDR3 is TGTGCCAGCAGCTCCGTCACAGATACGCAGTATTTT. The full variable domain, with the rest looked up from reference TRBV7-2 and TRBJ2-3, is GAGVSQSPSNKVTEKGKDVELRCDPISGHTALYWYRQSLGQGLEFLIYFQGNSAPDKSGLPSDRFSAERTGGSVSTLTIQRTQQEDSAVYLCASSSVTDTQYFGPGTRLTVL.

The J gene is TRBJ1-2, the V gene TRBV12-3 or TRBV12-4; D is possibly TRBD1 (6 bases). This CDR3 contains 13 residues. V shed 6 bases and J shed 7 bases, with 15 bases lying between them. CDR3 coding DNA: TGTGCCAGCAGCGCGACACAGGGAGGTGGCTACACCTTC. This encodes CASSATQGGGYTF.

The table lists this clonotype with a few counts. DNA for the CDR3: TGTGCCAGCAGCTTAAGCTTCAGGGGACCGAACACTGAAGCTTTCTTT. Translated, it gives CASSLSFRGPNTEAFF. This chain links TRBV7-6 with TRBJ1-1, with D tentatively TRBD1 (6 bases). The CDR3 spans 16 residues. The germline V and J ends were trimmed by 2 bases and 1 base, with 14 bases remaining between them. CDR1 is SGHVS, CDR2 FNYEAQ, per germline.

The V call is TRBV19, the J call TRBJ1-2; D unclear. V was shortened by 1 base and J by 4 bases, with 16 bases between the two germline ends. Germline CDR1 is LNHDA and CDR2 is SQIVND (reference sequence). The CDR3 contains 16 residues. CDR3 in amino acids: CASSIGILGGSYGYTF. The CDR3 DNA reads TGTGCCAGTAGTATAGGGATCCTAGGAGGGTCCTATGGCTACACCTTC.

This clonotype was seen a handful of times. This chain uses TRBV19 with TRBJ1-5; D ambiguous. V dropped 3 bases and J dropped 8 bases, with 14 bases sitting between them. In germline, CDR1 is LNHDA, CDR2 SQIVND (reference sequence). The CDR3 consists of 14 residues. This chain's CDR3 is CASSMGIGSEPQHF. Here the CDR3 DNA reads TGTGCCAGTAGTATGGGTATAGGGAGTGAGCCCCAGCATTTT.

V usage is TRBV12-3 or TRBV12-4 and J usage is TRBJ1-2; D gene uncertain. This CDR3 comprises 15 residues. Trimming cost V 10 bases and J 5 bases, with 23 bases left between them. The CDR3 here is CATLGITDLLYGYTF. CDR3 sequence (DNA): TGTGCCACCCTCGGCATAACCGACCTTCTTTATGGCTACACCTTC.

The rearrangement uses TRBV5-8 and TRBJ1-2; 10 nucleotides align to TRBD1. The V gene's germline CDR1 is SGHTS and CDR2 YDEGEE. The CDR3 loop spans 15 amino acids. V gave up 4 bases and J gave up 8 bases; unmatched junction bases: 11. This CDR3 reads CASSPGVTGGDGYTF. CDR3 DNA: TGTGCCAGCAGCCCGGGGGTGACAGGGGGCGACGGCTACACCTTC.

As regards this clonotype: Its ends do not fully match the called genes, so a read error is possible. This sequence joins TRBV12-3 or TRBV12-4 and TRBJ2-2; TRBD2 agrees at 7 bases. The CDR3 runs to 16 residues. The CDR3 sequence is CASTREGSGNIGELFF. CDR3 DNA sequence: TGTGCCAGCACCAGGGAGGGTTCGGGGAACATCGGGGAGCTGTTTTTT.

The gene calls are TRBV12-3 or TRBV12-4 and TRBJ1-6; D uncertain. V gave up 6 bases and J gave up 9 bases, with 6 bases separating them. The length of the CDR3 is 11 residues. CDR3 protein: CASRGSSPLHF. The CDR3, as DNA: TGTGCCAGCAGGGGATCTTCACCCCTCCACTTT.

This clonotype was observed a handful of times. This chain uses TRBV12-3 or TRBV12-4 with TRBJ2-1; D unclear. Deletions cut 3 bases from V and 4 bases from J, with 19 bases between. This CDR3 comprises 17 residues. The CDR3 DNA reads TGTGCCAGCAGTTTTTTGCCCCCTACTAACCTTTACAATGAGCAGTTCTTC. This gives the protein CASSFLPPTNLYNEQFF.

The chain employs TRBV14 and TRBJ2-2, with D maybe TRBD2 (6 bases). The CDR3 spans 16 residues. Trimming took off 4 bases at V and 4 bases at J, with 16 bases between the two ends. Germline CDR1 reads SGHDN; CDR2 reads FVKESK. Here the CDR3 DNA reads TGTGCCAGCAGCCTCGGGGTGCGGGGAATCACCGGGGAGCTGTTTTTT. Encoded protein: CASSLGVRGITGELFF.

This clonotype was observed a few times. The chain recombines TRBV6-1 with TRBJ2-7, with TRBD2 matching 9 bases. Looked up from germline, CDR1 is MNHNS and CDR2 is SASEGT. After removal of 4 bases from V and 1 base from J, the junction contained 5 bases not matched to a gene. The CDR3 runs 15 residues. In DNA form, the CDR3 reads TGTGCCAGCAGTGTACTAGCGGGTGGTTCCTACGAGCAGTACTTC. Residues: CASSVLAGGSYEQYF.